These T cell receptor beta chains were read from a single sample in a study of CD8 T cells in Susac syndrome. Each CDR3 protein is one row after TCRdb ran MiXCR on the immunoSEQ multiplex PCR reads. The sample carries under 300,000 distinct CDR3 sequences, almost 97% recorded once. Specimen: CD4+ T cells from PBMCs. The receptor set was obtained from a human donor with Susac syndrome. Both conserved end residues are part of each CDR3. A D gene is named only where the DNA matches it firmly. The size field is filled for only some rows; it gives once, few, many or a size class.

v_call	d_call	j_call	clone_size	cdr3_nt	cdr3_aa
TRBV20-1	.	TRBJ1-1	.	TGCAGTGCTAGTATCGACAGTAACACTGAAGCTTTCTTT	CSASIDSNTEAFF
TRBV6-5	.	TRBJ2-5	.	TGTGCCTCCTCGCGTGGACAAGAGACCCAGTACTTC	CASSRGQETQYF
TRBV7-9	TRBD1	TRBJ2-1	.	TGTGCCAGCAGCCTCCGGGACAGGGGCAATGAGCAGTTCTTC	CASSLRDRGNEQFF
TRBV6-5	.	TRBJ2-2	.	TGTGCCAGCAGTTACCGAGTCGGGTCCGGGGAGCTGTTTTTT	CASSYRVGSGELFF
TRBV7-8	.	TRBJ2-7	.	TGTGCCAGCAGCTTGTCAGGGTCCTACGAGCAGTACTTC	CASSLSGSYEQYF
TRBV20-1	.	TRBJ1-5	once	TGCAGTGCTAGAGTGTTTAGCAATCAGCCCCAGCATTTT	CSARVFSNQPQHF
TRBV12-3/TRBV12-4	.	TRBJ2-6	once	TGTGCCAGCAGTCCCAGGGACGCCCGCTCTGGGGCCAACGTCCTGACTTTC	CASSPRDARSGANVLTF
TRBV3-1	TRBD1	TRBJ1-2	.	TGTGCCAGCAGCCAAGTGGACAGGGGACTGAATGGCTACACCTTC	CASSQVDRGLNGYTF
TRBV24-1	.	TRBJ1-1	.	TGTGCCACCAGTGGTGATTTGAACACTGAAGCTTTCTTT	CATSGDLNTEAFF
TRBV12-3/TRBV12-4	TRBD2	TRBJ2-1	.	TGTGCCAGCAGTTTAAACGCGGGAGGGCCGAGTGAGCAGTTCTTC	CASSLNAGGPSEQFF
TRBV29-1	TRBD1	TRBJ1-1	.	TGCAGCGTTGAGGTAGGGACAGCCACTGAAGCTTTCTTT	CSVEVGTATEAFF
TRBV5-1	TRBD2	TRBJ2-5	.	TGCGCCAGCAGCCCAACTAGCGGGAGGGCCGTTGAGACCCAGTACTTC	CASSPTSGRAVETQYF
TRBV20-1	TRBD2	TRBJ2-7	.	TGCAGTGCCCACGCTAGCGGGAGCCCCTACGAGCAGTACTTC	CSAHASGSPYEQYF
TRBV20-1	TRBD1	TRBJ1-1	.	TGCAGTGCTAGAGGCAGGGGGCCGGTTGCTGAAGCTTTCTTT	CSARGRGPVAEAFF
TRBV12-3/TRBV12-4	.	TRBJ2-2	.	TGTGCCAGCAGTTTAGATCCCTCCACCGGGGAGCTGTTTTTT	CASSLDPSTGELFF
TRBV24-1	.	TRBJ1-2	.	TGTGCCACCAGTTCAGGGGATCAAGGCTACACCTTC	CATSSGDQGYTF
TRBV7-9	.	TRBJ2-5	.	TGTGCCAGCACCTTCGGGGGATACCAAGAGACCCAGTACTTC	CASTFGGYQETQYF
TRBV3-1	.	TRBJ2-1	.	TGTGCCAGCGGGGTAGATCGGGGCAATGAGCAGTTCTTC	CASGVDRGNEQFF
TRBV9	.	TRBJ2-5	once	TGTGCCAGCAGCGTATCCCAGGAAGAGACCCAGTACTTC	CASSVSQEETQYF
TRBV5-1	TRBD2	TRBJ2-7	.	TGCGCCACCAGGACTAGCGGGAGTTCCTACGAGCAGTACTTC	CATRTSGSSYEQYF
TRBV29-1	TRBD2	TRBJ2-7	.	TGCAGCGTTCACGACATCACTAGCGGCTCCTACGAGCAGTACTTC	CSVHDITSGSYEQYF
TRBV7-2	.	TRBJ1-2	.	TGTGCCAGCAGCTACGGGGCCCTTGGCTACACCTTC	CASSYGALGYTF
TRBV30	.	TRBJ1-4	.	TGTGCCTGGAACACAGGACAGTTTAATGAAAAACTGTTTTTT	CAWNTGQFNEKLFF
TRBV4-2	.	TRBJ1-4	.	TGTGCCAGCAGCCAAGATCCAACGGGACTTGGTGAAAAACTGTTTTTT	CASSQDPTGLGEKLFF
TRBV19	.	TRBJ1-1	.	TGTGCCAGTAGTATAGCCCGCGGCCTGGGCACTGAAGCTTTCTTT	CASSIARGLGTEAFF
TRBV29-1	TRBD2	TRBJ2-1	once	TGCAGCTCTCGGGGGGCCTACAATGAGCAGTTCTTC	CSSRGAYNEQFF
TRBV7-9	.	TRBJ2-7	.	TGTGCCAGCAGTCCTCTTAACGAGCAGTACTTC	CASSPLNEQYF
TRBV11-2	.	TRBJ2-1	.	TGTGCCAGCTCCGTCAGGGCGGGCTCCTACAATGAGCAGTTCTTC	CASSVRAGSYNEQFF
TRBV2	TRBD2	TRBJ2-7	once	TGTGCCAGCAGTGAAGCGGGCGGGAGTTCCTACGAGCAGTACTTC	CASSEAGGSSYEQYF
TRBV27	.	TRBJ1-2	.	TGTGCCAGCAGACAGCCTTACCTAGGCTATGGCTACACCTTC	CASRQPYLGYGYTF
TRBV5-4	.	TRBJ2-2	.	TGTGCCAGCAGCACCGTCCAAGGAACCGGGGAGCTGTTTTTT	CASSTVQGTGELFF
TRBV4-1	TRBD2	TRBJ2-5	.	TGCGCCAGCAGCCCCCCAATGGGGCGGGAGAGACAAGAGACCCAGTACTTC	CASSPPMGRERQETQYF
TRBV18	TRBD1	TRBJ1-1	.	TGTGCCAGCTCACCCTACCGTGGACAGGGCGCATTGGGCCAATTGAACACTGAAGCTTTCTTT	CASSPYRGQGALGQLNTEAFF
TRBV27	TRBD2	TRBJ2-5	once	TGTGCCAGCAGTTTATTAGCGGGAGTCGTAGAGACCCAGTACTTC	CASSLLAGVVETQYF
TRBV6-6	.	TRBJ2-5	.	TGTGCCAGCAAGTTGGTTCTCGGAGGGCAAGAGACCCAGTACTTC	CASKLVLGGQETQYF
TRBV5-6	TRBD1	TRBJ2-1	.	TGTGCCAGCAGCGCCGTGTCCGGGACAGGGTTTAGGGAGGAGCAGTTCTTC	CASSAVSGTGFREEQFF
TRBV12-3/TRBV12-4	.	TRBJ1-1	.	TGTGCCAGCATCCGCTGGGAGGGGGACACTGAAGCTTTCTTT	CASIRWEGDTEAFF
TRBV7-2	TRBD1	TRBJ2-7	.	TGTGCCAGCAGCTTAGATGGGACAGGGGTCGGCGAGCAGTACTTC	CASSLDGTGVGEQYF
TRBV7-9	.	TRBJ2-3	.	TGTGCCAGCAGCTCGTGGGGAGCCACAGATACGCAGTATTTT	CASSSWGATDTQYF
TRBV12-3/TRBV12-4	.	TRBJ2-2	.	TGTGCCAGCAGTCCCCAGGGACTGGCAGTGGAGCTGTTTTTT	CASSPQGLAVELFF
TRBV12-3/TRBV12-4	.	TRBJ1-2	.	TGTGCCAGCAGTTTGGGTTGGCAGGGTGGCTACACCTTC	CASSLGWQGGYTF
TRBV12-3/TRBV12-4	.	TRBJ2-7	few	TGTGCCAGCAGTCGGATCTCCTACGAGCAGTACTTC	CASSRISYEQYF
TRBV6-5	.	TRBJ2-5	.	TGTGCCAGCAGTCTTCCGGGTCTTCAGGGAGAGACCCAGTACTTC	CASSLPGLQGETQYF
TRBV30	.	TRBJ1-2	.	TGTGCCTGGAGTGTAGTGGGGACCTATGGCTACACCTTC	CAWSVVGTYGYTF
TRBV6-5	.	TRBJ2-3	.	TGTGCCAGCAGAGGGTCCCGGGGGACAGATACGCAGTATTTT	CASRGSRGTDTQYF
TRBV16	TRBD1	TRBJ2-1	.	TGTGCCAGCAGCCAATGGACAGGGGGAGGCAATGAGCAGTTCTTC	CASSQWTGGGNEQFF
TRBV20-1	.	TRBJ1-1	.	TGCAGTGCGAGACACCCGAACACTGAAGCTTTCTTT	CSARHPNTEAFF
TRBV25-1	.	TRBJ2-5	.	TGTGCCAGCAGTGAACTTGGCAACCAAGAGACCCAGTACTTC	CASSELGNQETQYF
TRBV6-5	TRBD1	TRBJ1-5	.	TGTGCCAGCAGTTACCCGACAGGGTTAGGCAATCAGCCCCAGCATTTT	CASSYPTGLGNQPQHF
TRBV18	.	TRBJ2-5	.	TGTGCCAGCTCACCGACTCGGGACCGCCTAGAGGGCCAGTACTTC	CASSPTRDRLEGQYF
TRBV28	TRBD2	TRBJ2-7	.	TGTGCCAGCAACCATGGGGGACTAGCGGGAGGGCAGCAGTACTTC	CASNHGGLAGGQQYF
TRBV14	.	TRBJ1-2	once	TGTGCCAGCAGCCAAGATCGTAGGGGCTACACCTTC	CASSQDRRGYTF
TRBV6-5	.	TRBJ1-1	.	TGTGCCAGCAGTTACGACTGGGGAGGGAGAGACACTGAAGCTTTCTTT	CASSYDWGGRDTEAFF